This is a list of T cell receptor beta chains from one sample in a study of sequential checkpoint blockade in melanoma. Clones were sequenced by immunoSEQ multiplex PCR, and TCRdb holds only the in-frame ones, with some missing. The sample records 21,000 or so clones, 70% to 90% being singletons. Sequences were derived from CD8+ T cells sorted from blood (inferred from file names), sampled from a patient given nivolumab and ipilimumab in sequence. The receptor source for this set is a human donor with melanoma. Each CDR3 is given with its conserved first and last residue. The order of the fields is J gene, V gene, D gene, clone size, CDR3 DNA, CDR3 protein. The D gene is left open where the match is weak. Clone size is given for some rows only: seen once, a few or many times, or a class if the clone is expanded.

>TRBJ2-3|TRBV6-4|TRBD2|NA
TGTGCCAGCAGTCTTGACATGGGAGGGGATACGCAGTATTTT
CASSLDMGGDTQYF
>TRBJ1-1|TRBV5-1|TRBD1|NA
TGCGCCAGCAGCTCGACGAGAGGGACAGGCAACACTGAAGCTTTCTTT
CASSSTRGTGNTEAFF
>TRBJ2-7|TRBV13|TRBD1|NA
TGTGCCAGCAGCTCCTCTAACAGGGGTTACGAGCAGTACTTC
CASSSSNRGYEQYF
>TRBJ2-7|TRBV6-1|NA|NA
TGTGCCAGCAGTGAAGCGGTTGGGCAGGGAGGAGACGAGCAGTACTTC
CASSEAVGQGGDEQYF
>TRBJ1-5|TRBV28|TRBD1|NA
TGTGCCAGCAGCCCCGGGACAGGGAAAGACCAGCCCCAGCATTTT
CASSPGTGKDQPQHF
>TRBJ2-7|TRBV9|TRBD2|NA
TGTGCCAGCAGCGTCGGGGGGGGGCGACCCACCTACGAGCAGTACTTC
CASSVGGGRPTYEQYF
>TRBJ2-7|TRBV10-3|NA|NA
TGTGCCACTCGGCCGGGACAAACCGTGACCTACGAGCAGTACTTC
CATRPGQTVTYEQYF
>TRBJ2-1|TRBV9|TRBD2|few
TGTGCCAGCAGCGTAGTTCTAGCGGGGGCCTACAATGAGCAGTTCTTC
CASSVVLAGAYNEQFF
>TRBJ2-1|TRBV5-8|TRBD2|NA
TGTGCCAGCAGCACTATAGCGGGGGGGTCCTACAATGAGCAGTTCTTC
CASSTIAGGSYNEQFF
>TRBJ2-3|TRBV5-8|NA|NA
TGTGCCAGCAGCTTTGCCGGGGGTAGCGGAGTTCTCACAGATACGCAGTATTTT
CASSFAGGSGVLTDTQYF
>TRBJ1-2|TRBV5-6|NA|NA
TGTGCCAGCAGCTTGGGGGGGGGAGGCTACACCTTC
CASSLGGGGYTF
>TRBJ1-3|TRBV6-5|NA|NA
TGTGCCAGCAGTTACTCCCGGGGCTCTGGAAACACCATATATTTT
CASSYSRGSGNTIYF
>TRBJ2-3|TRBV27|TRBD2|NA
TGTGCCAGCAGTCTAGGGACTAGGAGTCGCACAGATACGCAGTATTTT
CASSLGTRSRTDTQYF
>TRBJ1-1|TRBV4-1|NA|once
TGCGCCAGCAGCCAAGAAAGGGGTCAAGCTTTCTTT
CASSQERGQAFF
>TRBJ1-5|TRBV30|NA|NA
TGTGCCTGGACCCTCAGGGGTTTCAATCAGCCCCAGCATTTT
CAWTLRGFNQPQHF
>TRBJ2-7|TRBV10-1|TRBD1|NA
TGCGCCAGCAGTGCGTACAGGGGCTACGAGCAGTACTTC
CASSAYRGYEQYF
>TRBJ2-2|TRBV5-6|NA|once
TGTGCCAGCAGCTTTGCAGGGAACACCGGGGAGCTGTTTTTT
CASSFAGNTGELFF
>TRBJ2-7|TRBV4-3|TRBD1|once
TGCGCCAGCAGCCAGAGGACAGGGGGCGACGAGCAGTACTTC
CASSQRTGGDEQYF
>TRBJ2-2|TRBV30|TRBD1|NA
TGTGCCTGGAGTGCCCCGGACAGGGCAGCCGGGGAGCTGTTTTTT
CAWSAPDRAAGELFF
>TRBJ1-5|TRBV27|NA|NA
TGTGCCAGCAGTCCCTGGGCTGGGGGGGGCAATCAGCCCCAGCATTTT
CASSPWAGGGNQPQHF
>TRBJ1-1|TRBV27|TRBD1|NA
TGTGCCAGCAGGCAGGGGGGTGCGAACACTGAAGCTTTCTTT
CASRQGGANTEAFF
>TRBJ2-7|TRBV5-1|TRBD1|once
TGCGCCAGCAGCTTGGAAGGGACAGCCATCTACTTCTTC
CASSLEGTAIYFF
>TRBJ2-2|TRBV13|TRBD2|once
TGTGCCAGCAGACCACAGCGGGAGGGCGCCGGGGAGCTGTTTTTT
CASRPQREGAGELFF
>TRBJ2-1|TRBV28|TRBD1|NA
TGTGCCAGCGACAGGGGGGCTGAGCAGTTCTTC
CASDRGAEQFF
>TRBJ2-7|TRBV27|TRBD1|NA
TGTGCCAGCACCACGACAGGGGGCAAGTACGAGCAGTACTTC
CASTTTGGKYEQYF
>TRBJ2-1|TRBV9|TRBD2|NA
TGTGCCAGCAGCGTAGCACTAGCGGGAGGATATGAGCAGTTCTTC
CASSVALAGGYEQFF
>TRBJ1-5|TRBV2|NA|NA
TGTGCCAGCAGTGAGGAGGGAGTCCGAAGCAATCAGCCCCAGCATTTT
CASSEEGVRSNQPQHF